This TCR beta chain was captured in a study of T cells after yellow fever vaccination (dated by TCRdb to about 2019). General notes on the study: The SMART-Seq v4 Ultra Low Input RNA kit was used to prepare libraries from fractions with low cell numbers. Two healthy male donors, one aged 18 to 30 and one aged 30 to 40 years, made up the cohort. Blood was drawn at multiple timepoints before and after primary and secondary immunization, with bulk PBMC replicates and cell subsets isolated. To follow T-cell clones before and after primary and booster YFV17D yellow fever vaccination, bulk TCR alpha and beta repertoires were sequenced over time.

On this clonotype itself: Its cognate antigen has yet to be identified. The sample holds no much larger clone one base away, and base qualities are not on file.

The treatment or condition label here, explained by the study, means: live attenuated yellow fever vaccine strain. A standard Ficoll-Paque protocol was used to isolate PBMCs from peripheral blood. Dynabeads CD4 and CD8 positive selection kits were used to isolate the CD4 and CD8 T-cell fractions. RNA was extracted with TriZol from bulk PBMCs, CD4 and CD8 fractions, and dextramer-positive and dextramer-negative fractions. The V and J ends are trimmed by 7 bases and 1 base, leaving 22 bases between them. The CDR3 goes from the cysteine to the phenylalanine over 18 residues. Of the read, only the CDR3 DNA is kept; its 54 bases are in frame from base 1. Reading the germline V gene gives CDR1 MGHDK and CDR2 SYGVNS. Results and caveats for the whole study, not just this receptor: A small share of clonotypes occurred in both CD4 and CD8 compartments, likely arising from convergent recombination. After the booster, most clones that had expanded after primary vaccination were detected again (nearly 97% of CD4 and more than 80% of CD8), suggesting broad maintenance of memory. The secondary T-cell response was weaker than the primary response but faster, peaking on day 5 instead of day 15. FACS-sorted repertoires could contain abundant contaminating clonotypes from the bulk population, so computational filtering was required. The study included only two donors, which limits how far the findings can be generalized.

Sequencing took place on an Illumina NovaSeq 6000. Synthesis of TCR cDNA relied on 5'RACE template switching, a step that introduced a universal primer site along with unique molecular identifiers. Priming of cDNA synthesis was performed from both the TCR alpha and TCR beta constant segments. Library amplification involved two PCR steps, and the second step added sample barcodes and sequencing adapters. Sequencing of libraries was done on Illumina HiSeq 2500 (2x100 bp) or NovaSeq (2x150 bp). The published analysis was carried out like this. Reads were demultiplexed and collapsed into UMI consensus sequences with MIGEC, and V(D)J alignment was performed with MiXCR. Clonotypes responding to the vaccine were identified with edgeR on replicate PBMC samples, with the criteria of FDR below 0.01 and a log2 fold change above 5 up to day 15. Each bulk clonotype was labeled CD4 or CD8 based on which sequenced repertoire, CD4 or CD8, contained the clonotype at higher abundance. TCRdb's own reprocessing of the public reads used fastp at Q25 and MiXCR and kept productive beta chains. Duplicate CDR3 protein sequences are folded into a single record with the most common DNA and genes. The V and J calls reflect TCRdb's pipeline rather than the authors' work. The sample table contains more than 300,000 distinct CDR3 sequences; only one count was recorded for around a tenth of them. Approximately 3% of the sample belongs to the ten largest clones.

This sequence was found in a man aged 18 to 30 who received the YFV17D yellow fever vaccine. The sample here was CD4+ T cells sorted from PBMCs, taken 45 days after the yellow fever booster vaccination. The chain is assembled from TRBV25-1 and TRBJ1-4; the D gene is perhaps TRBD1, on 5 matching bases. The nucleotides read TGTGCCAGCAACCCAGCCGGCCAGGGAATTCAAACTAATGAAAAACTGTTTTTT. Its protein reads: CASNPAGQGIQTNEKLFF.